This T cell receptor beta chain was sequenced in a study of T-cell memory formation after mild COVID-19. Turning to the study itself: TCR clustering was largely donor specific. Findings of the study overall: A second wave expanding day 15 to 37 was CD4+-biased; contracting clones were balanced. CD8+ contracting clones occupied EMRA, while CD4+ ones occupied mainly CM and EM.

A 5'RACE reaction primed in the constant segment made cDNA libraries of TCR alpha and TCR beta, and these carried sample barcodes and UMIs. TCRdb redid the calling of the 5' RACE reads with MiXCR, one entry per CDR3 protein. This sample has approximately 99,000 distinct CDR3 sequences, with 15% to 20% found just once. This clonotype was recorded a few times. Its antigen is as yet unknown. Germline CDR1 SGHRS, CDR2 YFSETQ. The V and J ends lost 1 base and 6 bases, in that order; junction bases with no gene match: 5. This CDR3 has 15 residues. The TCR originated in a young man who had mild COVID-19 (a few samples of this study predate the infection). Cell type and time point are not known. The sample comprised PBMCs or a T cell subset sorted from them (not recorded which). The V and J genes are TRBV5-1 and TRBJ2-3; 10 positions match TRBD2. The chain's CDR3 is CASSLTSGASDTQYF. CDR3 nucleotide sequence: TGCGCCAGCAGCTTGACTAGCGGGGCATCCGATACGCAGTATTTT.